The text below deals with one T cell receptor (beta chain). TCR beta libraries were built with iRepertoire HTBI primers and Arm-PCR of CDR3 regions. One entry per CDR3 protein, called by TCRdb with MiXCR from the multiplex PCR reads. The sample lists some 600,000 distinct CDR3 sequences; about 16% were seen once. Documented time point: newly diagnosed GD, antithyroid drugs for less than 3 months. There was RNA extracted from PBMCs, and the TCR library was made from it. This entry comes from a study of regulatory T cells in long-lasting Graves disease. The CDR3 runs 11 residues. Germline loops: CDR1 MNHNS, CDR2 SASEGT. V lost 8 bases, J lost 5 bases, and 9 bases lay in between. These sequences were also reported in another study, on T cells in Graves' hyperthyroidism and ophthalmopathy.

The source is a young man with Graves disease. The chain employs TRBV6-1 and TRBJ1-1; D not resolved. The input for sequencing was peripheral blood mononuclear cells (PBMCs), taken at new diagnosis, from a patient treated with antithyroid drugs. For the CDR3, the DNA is TGTGCCAGCGCCCGCCAAACTGAAGCTTTCTTT. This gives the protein CASARQTEAFF.